Sequencing of this T cell receptor (beta chain) was carried out in a study of blood T cell repertoires in COVID-19 (dated by TCRdb to the early 2020s). Concerning the study at large: Samples covering the acute and convalescent phases of COVID-19 were provided by collaborators in the United States, Italy and Spain. A de-identified subject ID, COVID-19 status, age in years and sex were almost always included in the sample metadata. A freely available public database, intended as a resource for researchers studying the immune response to SARS-CoV-2, is where the repertoires were released. Samples came from the ongoing ImmuneRACE study (first 160 participants) plus 1,254 subjects from 6 global collaborators. HLA class I and class II types, where available, came from metadata supplied by the sample provider rather than from assay-based typing. The material from the prospective study consisted of cDNA or gDNA derived from T cells, B-cell-depleted T cells, or PBMCs. The dataset comprised deeply sampled blood TCRbeta repertoires from subjects exposed to, actively infected with, or recovered from COVID-19.

One collaborating source in Seattle enrolled patients during active infection and followed them longitudinally through the course of disease. Whole blood was collected in K2EDTA tubes by collaborating institutions according to the institutions' own protocols. For TCRbeta analysis, collaborators shipped samples as frozen whole blood, isolated PBMCs, or DNA extracted from either of those sample types. This clone has only a few counts. Its antigen is currently not known. One base away there is no much larger clone; base qualities are not given. Other nucleotide sequences from this sample produce the same CDR3. The cysteine opens and the phenylalanine closes a CDR3 of 14 amino acids. The CDR3 DNA has 42 bases and is translated from base 1. The germline V gene (reference sequence) specifies SGHNT as CDR1 and YYREEE as CDR2. V trim: 3 bases; J trim: 5 bases; unmatched bases: 4. What the authors observed across the whole study: How much clinical and demographic metadata was included differed by source and by participant, and the metadata was provided uncurated.

TCRbeta CDR3 regions were amplified from genomic DNA using the immunoSEQ Assay, a bias-controlled multiplex PCR. Under the source paper's analysis protocol: The number of nucleated cells in each sample was estimated by amplification of reference gene primers within the assay. To quantify the absolute abundance of each unique TCRbeta CDR3 rearrangement, sequence reads were collapsed and filtered. For each sample, productive Simpson clonality was calculated as the square root of Simpson's diversity index over productive rearrangements. This immuneACCESS table, as held by TCRdb, lists in-frame sequences with V and J called but not all clones. Of the missing ones, under half trace to an unresolved V gene in checked studies; the others have no known cause. V, J and clone size are those of that table, while D and trimming were read from the DNA. The table for this sample lists just under 350,000 clones; around nine tenths of them were counted only once. The ten largest clones add up to around 6.6% of the sample.

The sequenced sample consisted of peripheral blood. The receptor chain draws on TRBV5-4 and TRBJ2-7, with TRBD1 identical over 11 junction bases. This TCR came from a woman in her 70s with COVID-19, enrolled during active disease. The sequenced DNA: TGTGCCAGCAGCTCTCCGGGACAGGGGGACGAGCAGTACTTC. Its product reads: CASSSPGQGDEQYF.